This T cell receptor (beta chain) was sequenced for a study of blood T cell repertoires in COVID-19. Study summary: The United States, Italy and Spain provided the acute and convalescent COVID-19 samples. Nucleic acid was either cDNA or gDNA, and it came from T cells, B-cell-depleted T cells, or PBMCs.

This clone has more than one count but fewer than ten. Per the study methods: For nucleated cells, counts were estimated from reference gene primer amplification. TCRdb's copy holds only in-frame clones and misses some; the assay was immunoSEQ multiplex PCR. Clone size and the V and J calls come from that table; the DNA yielded D and trimming. The repertoire has some 250,000 clones, around 88% of them found once; the top ten carry about 3%. CDR1 is SGHAT, CDR2 FQNNGV, per germline. V trimming: 5 bases; J trimming: 3 bases; junction bases outside the gene matches: 13. This CDR3 has 18 amino acids. This chain joins TRBV11-2 and TRBJ2-5; 12 positions agree with TRBD2. The sequenced sample consisted of peripheral blood. This TCR was sampled from a woman aged 25 to 39 who had recovered from COVID-19. This CDR3 reads CASSHGMTSGGRKETQYF. Here the CDR3 DNA reads TGTGCCAGCAGCCACGGCATGACTAGCGGGGGACGGAAAGAGACCCAGTACTTC.